Shown below are 8 T cell receptor beta chains from a single sample sequenced in a study of blood T cell repertoires in COVID-19. Generated by immunoSEQ multiplex PCR, the TCRdb table keeps only in-frame clones and is missing some. The sample records 150,000 to 180,000 clones, approximately 83% being singletons. Sequenced input: peripheral blood. These receptors originate from a woman aged 55-69 years with acute or convalescent COVID-19.

The gene calls are TRBV3-1 (or the pseudogene TRBV3-2) and TRBJ1-3, with 10 bases fitting TRBD1. The germline gives CDR1 LGHDT, CDR2 YNNKEL (reference sequence). The CDR3 runs to 16 residues. V dropped 2 bases and J dropped 4; count of bases not matched to a gene: 5. CDR3 residues: CASSQLGTGVGNTIYF. The CDR3 DNA reads as TGTGCCAGCAGCCAACTTGGGACAGGGGTCGGAAACACCATATATTTT.

The chain uses TRBV9 and TRBJ1-6; D may be TRBD1 (5 bases). CDR3 length: 15 amino acids. With 0 bases removed from V and 6 bases from J, the gap between germline ends came to 10 bases. Per germline, CDR1 SGDLS and CDR2 YYNGEE. The CDR3 loop is CASSVELGANSPLHF. The DNA of the CDR3 is TGTGCCAGCAGCGTAGAATTAGGGGCTAATTCACCCCTCCACTTT.

This chain uses TRBV9 with TRBJ2-3; D ambiguous. The germline gives CDR1 SGDLS, CDR2 YYNGEE. V dropped 5 bases and J dropped 8 bases, with 12 bases sitting between them. The CDR3 loop spans 12 amino acids. CDR3 DNA sequence: TGTGCCAGCAGGTCGCAGTCGGGTACGCAGTATTTT. It codes for CASRSQSGTQYF. Full variable domain (rest looked up from reference TRBV9 and TRBJ2-3): DSGVTQTPKHLITATGQRVTLRCSPRSGDLSVYWYQQSLDQGLQFLIQYYNGEERAKGNILERFSAQQFPDLHSELNLSSLELGDSALYFCASRSQSGTQYFGPGTRLTVL.

The V gene is TRBV7-9, the J gene TRBJ2-5; 7 nucleotides agree with TRBD1. The V gene's germline CDR1 is SEHNR and CDR2 FQNEAQ (reference sequence). Trimming removed 5 bases from V and 2 bases from J; junction bases left unmatched: 8. CDR3 length: 15 amino acids. CDR3 in DNA: TGTGCCAGCAGCGAACTAGGGACAGTTCAAGAGACCCAGTACTTC. It specifies CASSELGTVQETQYF.

The V and J genes are TRBV7-7 and TRBJ2-5; tentatively, D is TRBD2 (7 bases). The germline CDR1 and CDR2 sequences are SSHAT and FNYEAQ (reference sequence). Trimming pared 1 base from V and 4 bases from J, leaving 16 bases between. This CDR3 has 16 residues. CDR3 DNA sequence: TGTGCCAGCAGCTTAGTTGGGGGCGGGGGCCTAGAGACCCAGTACTTC. Protein: CASSLVGGGGLETQYF.

The chain couples TRBV3-1 (or the pseudogene TRBV3-2) to TRBJ1-1, with D tentatively TRBD1 (6 bases). Germline V gene data show CDR1 as LGHDT and CDR2 as YNNKEL (reference sequence). CDR3 length equals 16 residues. Trimming cost V 4 bases and J 4 bases, with 19 bases left between them. For the CDR3, the DNA is TGTGCCAGCAGCCCCTCACGACAGGCCGTGGGCACTGAAGCTTTCTTT. Translated: CASSPSRQAVGTEAFF.

This chain links TRBV3-1 (or the pseudogene TRBV3-2) with TRBJ1-3; 7 positions agree with TRBD1. This CDR3 has 14 amino acids. Germline V gives CDR1 LGHDT, CDR2 YNNKEL (reference sequence). The ends lost 5 bases at V and 4 bases at J; junction bases unmatched: 5. The CDR3 DNA reads TGTGCCAGCAGCGAATACAGGGGAGGAAACACCATATATTTT. Translating it yields CASSEYRGGNTIYF.

The gene calls are TRBV7-9 and TRBJ2-5, with D maybe TRBD1 (7 bases). V was pared by 5 bases and J by 5 bases, with 21 bases between. The CDR3 runs 16 residues. Germline CDR1 reads SEHNR; CDR2 reads FQNEAQ (reference sequence). CDR3 in amino acids: CASSVRYRGGEETQYF. CDR3 sequence (DNA): TGTGCCAGCAGCGTCCGGTACAGGGGAGGAGAGGAGACCCAGTACTTC.